These T cell receptor beta chains were read from a single sample in a study of T cell repertoires in aging, cancer and after chemotherapy. TCRdb reprocessed the multiplex PCR reads via MiXCR and lists one record per CDR3 protein. The table shows 3,000 to 3,500 distinct CDR3 sequences, with about 30% occurring only once. The sequencing sample was made of blood. The source is a human donor with a solid tumor. Both conserved end residues are part of each CDR3. The order of the fields is CDR3 length, clone size, J gene, V gene, CDR3 protein. Expanded clones are given a class, and other clones once, few, many or no size at all.

14 | few | TRBJ2-5 | TRBV20-1 | CSARGETSQETQYF
15 | - | TRBJ2-5 | TRBV7-2 | CASSETGRGQETQYF
14 | few | TRBJ2-1 | TRBV10-2 | CASSVGGNYNEQFF
15 | - | TRBJ2-1 | TRBV6-2/TRBV6-3 | CASSYSKRERDEQFF
15 | - | TRBJ1-6 | TRBV7-2 | CASSLAPTGNSPLHF
12 | few | TRBJ1-2 | TRBV7-9 | CASSGQIYGYTF
17 | - | TRBJ2-5 | TRBV6-5 | CASSLSARTGERETQYF
12 | few | TRBJ2-7 | TRBV7-9 | CASSPGRQGQYF
14 | medium-sized | TRBJ2-1 | TRBV19 | CASSIGLAGNEQFF
14 | few | TRBJ2-7 | TRBV19 | CASFQSGAPPEQYF
14 | - | TRBJ2-5 | TRBV5-4 | CASSLAGQGETQYF
16 | - | TRBJ1-6 | TRBV7-9 | CASSLVGGHHNSPLHF
15 | - | TRBJ1-2 | TRBV27 | CASSLLAGGGYGYTF
18 | few | TRBJ2-4 | TRBV7-2 | CASSPRSPGTGAKNIQYF
15 | few | TRBJ2-4 | TRBV19 | CASSIGRIAKNIQYF
12 | - | TRBJ2-3 | TRBV4-1 | CASSPGGLTQYF
13 | few | TRBJ2-7 | TRBV28 | CASRTGGAYEQYF
16 | few | TRBJ1-3 | TRBV20-1 | CSANTGQGDSGNTIYF
14 | medium-sized | TRBJ2-1 | TRBV11-1 | CASQRGESDNEQFF
16 | medium-sized | TRBJ2-7 | TRBV6-6 | CASSYSQGTSSYEQYF
14 | - | TRBJ1-4 | TRBV5-6 | CASSIDRGFEKLFF
15 | - | TRBJ1-4 | TRBV6-6 | CASTSPGGLREKLFF
12 | - | TRBJ2-5 | TRBV20-1 | CSASVGGNSQYF
11 | - | TRBJ1-6 | TRBV6-2/TRBV6-3 | CASKTQDTLHF
15 | medium-sized | TRBJ2-7 | TRBV15 | CATSRGTLSSYEQYF
14 | - | TRBJ2-2 | TRBV7-9 | CASSYRANTGELFF
15 | few | TRBJ2-5 | TRBV7-9 | CASSRVRQGSETQYF
15 | few | TRBJ1-1 | TRBV7-2 | CASSLAVTGNTEAFF
14 | - | TRBJ1-1 | TRBV25-1 | CASSGGQAFSEAFF
15 | - | TRBJ2-3 | TRBV15 | CATSSPGGAADTQYF
14 | - | TRBJ1-2 | TRBV28 | CASSLRTELYGYTF
17 | - | TRBJ2-6 | TRBV24-1 | CATSDPRDRAGANVLNF
15 | few | TRBJ1-1 | TRBV6-5 | CASSYTSGGPSEAFF
14 | large | TRBJ2-7 | TRBV29-1 | CSVEPGDGLREQYF
15 | - | TRBJ2-2 | TRBV6-1 | CASSDGQANTGELFF
14 | few | TRBJ2-3 | TRBV6-6 | CASYKRTSTDTQYF
16 | few | TRBJ2-5 | TRBV4-3 | CASSQDGMGGAETQYF
18 | - | TRBJ2-6 | TRBV6-2/TRBV6-3 | CASSYSLGDNSGANVLTF
14 | - | TRBJ2-3 | TRBV27 | CASQSRPRADTQYF
14 | - | TRBJ2-7 | TRBV4-1 | CASSQERGGYEQYF
16 | - | TRBJ2-1 | TRBV7-2 | CASSPRGDHSYNEQFF
17 | few | TRBJ1-1 | TRBV7-6 | CASSLAGVWSVDTEAFF
17 | - | TRBJ2-2 | TRBV7-3 | CASSQDKLAPNTGELFF
15 | medium-sized | TRBJ2-7 | TRBV7-6 | CASSLEASLSYEQYF
15 | medium-sized | TRBJ2-7 | TRBV29-1 | CSVEDPTSGRAEQYF
17 | - | TRBJ2-3 | TRBV4-2 | CASKREVAGFSTDTQYF